The entry that follows covers one T cell receptor beta chain sequence. These data originate in a study of cytomegalovirus exposure and HLA in healthy donors. The CDR3 contains 18 residues. CDR1 is SGHAT and CDR2 is FQNNGV in the germline V gene. V dropped 2 bases and J dropped 9 bases, with 26 bases sitting between them. Here immunoSEQ multiplex PCR was the method, and the copy in TCRdb shows in-frame clones only, minus some. The data show 140,000 or so clones, about 91% seen once. The V call is TRBV11-2, the J call TRBJ1-3; TRBD1 might be the D (5 bases). This receptor was taken from a woman under 30 in good health and CMV-seropositive. The sample was PBMCs. CDR3 residues: CASSLSNPGGQGYSTIYF. DNA for the CDR3: TGTGCCAGCAGCTTATCTAACCCGGGAGGGCAGGGTTATAGCACCATATATTTT. Supplemented by reference TRBV11-2 and TRBJ1-3, the full variable domain reads EAGVAQSPRYKIIEKRQSVAFWCNPISGHATLYWYQQILGQGPKLLIQFQNNGVVDDSQLPKDRFSAERLKGVDSTLKIQPAKLEDSAVYLCASSLSNPGGQGYSTIYFGEGSWLTVV.